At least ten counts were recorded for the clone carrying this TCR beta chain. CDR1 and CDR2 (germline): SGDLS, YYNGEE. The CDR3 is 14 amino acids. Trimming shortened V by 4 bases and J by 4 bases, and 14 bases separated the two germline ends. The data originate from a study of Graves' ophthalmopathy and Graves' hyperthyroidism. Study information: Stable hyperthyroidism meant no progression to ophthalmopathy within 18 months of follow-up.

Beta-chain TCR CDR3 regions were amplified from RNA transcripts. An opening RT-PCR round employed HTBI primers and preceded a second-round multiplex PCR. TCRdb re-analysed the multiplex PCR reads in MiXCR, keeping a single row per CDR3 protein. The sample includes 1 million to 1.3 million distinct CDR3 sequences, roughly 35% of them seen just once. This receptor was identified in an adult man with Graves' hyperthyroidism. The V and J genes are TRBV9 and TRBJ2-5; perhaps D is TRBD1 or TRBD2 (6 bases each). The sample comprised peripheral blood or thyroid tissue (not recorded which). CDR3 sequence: CASSLRPGAETQYF. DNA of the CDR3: TGTGCCAGCAGCCTCAGACCGGGGGCAGAGACCCAGTACTTC.